Listed below are T cell receptor beta chains from one sample, sequenced in a study of blood T cell repertoires in COVID-19. Measured with immunoSEQ multiplex PCR; TCRdb has only the in-frame clones, and not every one. Counted here are about 170,000 clones, around 79% occurring once; the ten biggest clones make up roughly 19%. Sequenced material: PBMCs or T cells enriched from blood (not recorded which). The receptors derive from an older woman in a cohort exposed to, infected with or recovered from COVID-19 (not recorded which). CDR3s include the opening cysteine and the closing phenylalanine or tryptophan. The order of the fields is clone size, J gene, V gene, D gene, CDR3 protein, CDR3 DNA. A D gene is named only where the DNA matches it firmly. Clone size is not always given. Where it is, it says once, few, many or a class for expanded clones.

clone_size: -; j_call: TRBJ2-7; v_call: TRBV6-5; d_call: TRBD1; cdr3_aa: CASKRDRVSEQYF; cdr3_nt: TGTGCCAGCAAGAGGGACAGGGTAAGCGAGCAGTACTTC
clone_size: -; j_call: TRBJ1-5; v_call: TRBV28; d_call: -; cdr3_aa: CASSLAGGADQPQHF; cdr3_nt: TGTGCCAGCAGTTTAGCGGGGGGCGCTGATCAGCCCCAGCATTTT
clone_size: once; j_call: TRBJ2-3; v_call: TRBV7-3; d_call: -; cdr3_aa: CASSLRLDTDTQYF; cdr3_nt: TGTGCCAGCAGCTTAAGGCTAGACACAGATACGCAGTATTTT
clone_size: few; j_call: TRBJ1-5; v_call: TRBV6-2/TRBV6-3; d_call: -; cdr3_aa: CASSLSDSRTSNQPQHF; cdr3_nt: TGTGCCAGCAGTTTAAGTGACAGCAGAACTAGCAATCAGCCCCAGCATTTT
clone_size: few; j_call: TRBJ2-1; v_call: TRBV19; d_call: -; cdr3_aa: CASSLLRGASNNEQFF; cdr3_nt: TGTGCCAGTAGCCTCCTCAGGGGGGCCTCGAACAATGAGCAGTTCTTC
clone_size: -; j_call: TRBJ1-6; v_call: TRBV7-2; d_call: -; cdr3_aa: CASSLLTFSRSPLHF; cdr3_nt: TGTGCCAGCAGCTTATTGACTTTTTCGCGTTCACCCCTCCACTTT
clone_size: -; j_call: TRBJ2-1; v_call: TRBV6-5; d_call: TRBD2; cdr3_aa: CASSSRGGAYNEQFF; cdr3_nt: TGTGCCAGCAGCTCTCGGGGGGGGGCCTACAATGAGCAGTTCTTC
clone_size: -; j_call: TRBJ2-3; v_call: TRBV28; d_call: TRBD2; cdr3_aa: CATHYGGSQHTQYF; cdr3_nt: TGTGCCACCCATTATGGCGGGAGCCAACATACGCAGTATTTT
clone_size: -; j_call: TRBJ1-5; v_call: TRBV20-1; d_call: TRBD1; cdr3_aa: CSASGTGGQPQHF; cdr3_nt: TGCAGTGCTAGTGGGACAGGGGGTCAGCCCCAGCATTTT
clone_size: -; j_call: TRBJ1-3; v_call: TRBV28; d_call: -; cdr3_aa: CASSSGGGSGNTIYF; cdr3_nt: TGTGCCAGCAGTTCGGGCGGGGGCTCTGGAAACACCATATATTTT
clone_size: -; j_call: TRBJ2-3; v_call: TRBV2; d_call: -; cdr3_aa: CASSYDRYKQYF; cdr3_nt: TGTGCCAGCAGCTACGACAGGTATAAGCAGTATTTT
clone_size: -; j_call: TRBJ2-7; v_call: TRBV6-1; d_call: TRBD1; cdr3_aa: CASSEATWDSSSYEQYF; cdr3_nt: TGTGCCAGCAGTGAAGCGACGTGGGACAGCAGCTCCTACGAGCAGTACTTC
clone_size: -; j_call: TRBJ2-3; v_call: TRBV3-1/TRBV3-2; d_call: TRBD2; cdr3_aa: CASSHGVAGGPTNTQYF; cdr3_nt: TGTGCCAGCAGCCACGGAGTAGCGGGAGGGCCGACAAATACGCAGTATTTT
clone_size: -; j_call: TRBJ1-2; v_call: TRBV7-9; d_call: -; cdr3_aa: CASSLAGYGYTF; cdr3_nt: TGTGCCAGCAGCTTGGCGGGCTATGGCTACACCTTC